This TCR beta chain is drawn from a study of radiation and T cells in renal cell carcinoma. Overall study results and limits: From baseline, blood top tumor clonotypes peaked at 2 weeks post-radiation. Without pretreatment biopsies, baseline tumor clonotype presence was undetermined.

Germline V lookup: CDR1 GTSNPN, CDR2 SVGIG (reference sequence). Trimming stripped 1 base from V and 11 bases from J, with 12 bases between. CDR3 length equals 12 residues. This table comes from immunoSEQ multiplex PCR, and its TCRdb copy is limited to in-frame clones, with some not included. Of roughly 160,000 clones in the sample, about 87% were seen once. Concerning this clone itself: The target antigen is unknown.

Described time point: blood 4 weeks post-SBRT, at nephrectomy. Treatment: 15 Gy SBRT to primary tumor, nephrectomy 4 weeks later. Sequences were derived from blood, sampled from a patient whose treatment included radiotherapy and nephrectomy. V and J are TRBV30 and TRBJ2-1; TRBD1 might be the D (5 bases). The sequence derives from a woman aged 50 to 65 with renal cell carcinoma. CDR3 residues: CAWSALGQKQFF. The DNA for the CDR3 is TGTGCCTGGAGTGCGCTCGGACAAAAGCAGTTCTTC.